The 16 T cell receptor beta chains below were found in one sample sequenced in a study of CD8 T cells in ankylosing spondylitis. Each CDR3 protein gets one entry after TCRdb re-called the 5' RACE reads with MiXCR. Of about 240,000 distinct CDR3 sequences listed, approximately 9% are singletons. Sequenced sample: blood, either unsorted or a sorted T cell fraction (not recorded which). All receptors derive from a male donor with ankylosing spondylitis or in good health (not recorded which).

Ten or more counts support this clonotype. The chain couples TRBV20-1 to TRBJ1-5, with D possibly matching TRBD1 (6 bases). This CDR3 is built from 14 residues. Germline assignment: CDR1 DFQATT and CDR2 SNEGSKA (reference sequence). Trimming stripped 4 bases from V and 2 bases from J, with 12 bases between. The CDR3 DNA reads TGCAGTGCTACACACAGGGTGGGCAATCAGCCCCAGCATTTT. It codes for CSATHRVGNQPQHF.

This clonotype was seen ten or more times. V and J are TRBV7-9 and TRBJ1-2; a weak D match, TRBD1 (6 bases). The CDR3 spans 13 residues. Trimming stripped 5 bases from V and 8 bases from J, with 15 bases between. Per the germline V gene, CDR1 is SEHNR and CDR2 is FQNEAQ (reference sequence). CDR3 loop: CASSRDTQEGYTF. In DNA, the CDR3 is TGTGCCAGCAGCCGGGACACCCAAGAGGGCTACACCTTC.

This clonotype has ten or more counts. The chain has TRBV5-5 and TRBJ1-1, with TRBD1 matching 8 bases. CDR3 length equals 16 residues. V shed 0 bases, J shed 0 bases, and the junction held 4 bases outside the gene matches. The germline CDR1 and CDR2 sequences are SGHKS and YYEKEE (reference sequence). The CDR3 region is CASSLARTGLNTEAFF. CDR3 DNA: TGTGCCAGCAGCTTGGCTCGGACAGGGTTGAACACTGAAGCTTTCTTT. The full variable domain, rest sourced from reference TRBV5-5 and TRBJ1-1, is DAGVTQSPTHLIKTRGQQVTLRCSPISGHKSVSWYQQVLGQGPQFIFQYYEKEERGRGNFPDRFSARQFPNYSSELNVNALLLGDSALYLCASSLARTGLNTEAFFGQGTRLTVV.

This clonotype was picked up a small number of times. The rearrangement uses TRBV9 and TRBJ2-7; D may be TRBD2 (5 bases). This CDR3 region has 13 residues. Per germline, CDR1 SGDLS and CDR2 YYNGEE. Between the trimmed V and J ends, which lost 4 bases and 3 bases, there was a span of 11 bases. CDR3 in DNA: TGTGCCAGCAGCCCCGGACTTTTCTACGAGCAGTACTTC. It specifies CASSPGLFYEQYF.

This clonotype was counted a few times. The chain joins TRBV7-2 to TRBJ2-7; 9 bases fit TRBD2. The V and J ends lost 0 bases and 5 bases, in that order; junction bases with no gene match: 8. Looked up from germline, CDR1 is SGHTA and CDR2 is FQGNSA. The CDR3 is made up of 16 amino acids. The CDR3 spells CASSLALLAGLNEQYF. In nucleotides, the CDR3 is TGTGCCAGCAGCTTAGCGCTGCTAGCGGGACTCAACGAGCAGTACTTC.

This clonotype was observed at least ten times. The DNA of the CDR3 is TGTGCCAGCAGTGATTGGCGGGGTGGCACTGAAGCTTTCTTT. Translation: CASSDWRGGTEAFF. The chain recombines TRBV25-1 with TRBJ1-1; no clear D gene. This CDR3 is built from 14 residues. Trimming removed 3 bases from V and 4 bases from J, with 12 bases in between. Germline V gene sequence: CDR1 MGHDK, CDR2 SYGVNS.

There are many counts of this clonotype. The chain uses TRBV20-1 and TRBJ2-7; tentatively, D is TRBD1 (6 bases). This CDR3 has 12 residues. V was clipped by 6 bases and J by 5 bases, with 14 bases between them. Germline V CDR1 and CDR2: DFQATT, SNEGSKA (reference sequence). CDR3 residues: CSADRDKNEQYF. CDR3 coding DNA: TGCAGTGCAGACCGGGACAAAAACGAGCAGTACTTC.

There are a few counts of this clonotype. CDR3 nucleotides: TGCGCCAGCAGCTTCGACAGGGGACGGCCCTACGAGCAGTACTTC. Encoded protein: CASSFDRGRPYEQYF. This sequence joins TRBV5-1 and TRBJ2-7; 8 nucleotides align to TRBD1. The V gene end was trimmed by 2 bases and the J gene end by 2 bases; junction bases not matched to a gene: 6. The CDR3 runs to 15 residues. Germline V gene data show CDR1 as SGHRS and CDR2 as YFSETQ. The variable domain in full, with the rest retrieved from reference TRBV5-1 and TRBJ2-7, is KAGVTQTPRYLIKTRGQQVTLSCSPISGHRSVSWYQQTPGQGLQFLFEYFSETQRNKGNFPGRFSGRQFSNSRSEMNVSTLELGDSALYLCASSFDRGRPYEQYFGPGTRLTVT.

There are many counts of this clonotype. The V and J genes are TRBV20-1 and TRBJ2-3; D unclear. The CDR3 extends over 13 amino acids. V dropped 3 bases and J dropped 5 bases, with 12 bases sitting between them. From germline, CDR1 is DFQATT and CDR2 SNEGSKA (reference sequence). The chain's CDR3 is CSASASHRDTQYF. DNA for the CDR3: TGCAGTGCTAGCGCCTCCCATAGAGATACGCAGTATTTT.

V gene TRBV12-3 or TRBV12-4 combines with J gene TRBJ1-2, with TRBD1 as a possible D gene (6 bases). This CDR3 contains 15 residues. V lost 7 bases to trimming and J lost 5 bases, with 20 bases between them. The CDR3: CASIQLRGAQYGYTF. CDR3 nucleotide sequence: TGTGCCAGCATCCAGTTGCGGGGGGCACAATATGGCTACACCTTC.

This clonotype was detected many times. This chain uses TRBV5-5 with TRBJ1-2; 9 bases are shared with TRBD1. The V segment lost 6 bases and the J segment 4 bases; nucleotides outside the gene matches: 7. CDR1 is SGHKS, CDR2 YYEKEE, per germline (reference sequence). The CDR3 is made up of 14 amino acids. This CDR3 is CASTPGTGFYGYTF. CDR3 in DNA: TGTGCCAGCACCCCCGGGACAGGGTTCTATGGCTACACCTTC.

This clonotype was seen many times. This chain links TRBV7-9 with TRBJ2-1, with D maybe TRBD1 (5 bases). The ends were cut back, 3 bases at V and 8 bases at J, with 5 bases in the middle. CDR3 length: 11 residues. Germline V lookup: CDR1 SEHNR, CDR2 FQNEAQ (reference sequence). Here the CDR3 reads CASSLGHEQFF. CDR3 coding DNA: TGTGCCAGCAGCTTGGGGCATGAGCAGTTCTTC.

The table lists this clonotype with many counts. The V and J genes are TRBV7-8 and TRBJ2-7; D is uncertain. The ends were cut back, 3 bases at V and 3 bases at J, with 6 bases in the middle. Germline V gene data show CDR1 as SGHVS and CDR2 as FQNEAQ. The CDR3 spans 12 residues. CDR3: CASSFWDYEQYF. The CDR3, as DNA: TGTGCCAGCAGCTTTTGGGACTACGAGCAGTACTTC.

This clonotype was picked up a small number of times. The CDR3 coding sequence is TGTGCCTGGAGGGAGAAGACCCAGTACTTC. This gives the protein CAWREKTQYF. J is TRBJ2-5 and V is TRBV30; D not certain. Germline values: CDR1 GTSNPN, CDR2 SVGIG (reference sequence). The V and J ends lost 3 bases and 6 bases respectively, with 5 bases between them. The length of the CDR3 is 10 residues.

V usage is TRBV3-1 and J usage is TRBJ2-5; the match to TRBD2 covers 7 bases. The CDR3 loop spans 17 amino acids. Germline V gene data show CDR1 as LGHDT and CDR2 as YNNKEL (reference sequence). V shed 11 bases and J 1 base; nucleotides not matched to a gene: 19. DNA of the CDR3: TGTGCCTCCTGCCAAGATACTAGGGAGGGCATCCAAGAGACCCAGTACTTC. It specifies CASCQDTREGIQETQYF.

The rearrangement joins TRBV3-1 to TRBJ1-1; TRBD1 might be the D (5 bases). In germline, CDR1 is LGHDT, CDR2 YNNKEL (reference sequence). Deletions cut 4 bases from V and 5 bases from J, with 14 bases between. This CDR3 has 14 residues. CDR3 nucleotides: TGTGCCAGCAGCCTGAGGGCAGGGAGGACTGAAGCTTTCTTT. Translated: CASSLRAGRTEAFF.